This TCR beta chain emerged from a study of T cell changes during pregnancy in multiple sclerosis. V lost 3 bases to trimming and J lost 2 bases; unmatched junction nucleotides: 5. The CDR3 runs 16 residues. Germline loops: CDR1 SGDLS, CDR2 YYNGEE. Assay used: immunoSEQ multiplex PCR; TCRdb lists only in-frame clones, some missing. The table lists about 110,000 clones, more than 85% of them singletons. This clone is a singleton in its sample. The sequence was obtained from a female donor with multiple sclerosis, enrolled in a pregnancy study. Sequenced here: peripheral blood, sampled in the third trimester of pregnancy. J is TRBJ2-6 and V is TRBV9; 7 nucleotides align to TRBD1. The CDR3 region has the DNA TGTGCCAGCAGCGGATATACAGGGGCTGGGGCCAACGTCCTGACTTTC. Translation: CASSGYTGAGANVLTF.